Each of the 2 T cell receptor beta chains below was sequenced from the same sample in a study of Graves' ophthalmopathy and Graves' hyperthyroidism. TCR beta CDR3 regions were amplified from RNA transcripts. A first-round RT-PCR used HTBI primers, followed by a second-round multiplex PCR. TCRdb reanalysed the multiplex PCR reads using MiXCR and keeps one entry per CDR3 protein. The sample lists roughly 420,000 distinct CDR3 sequences, 21% occurring once. Sequences were obtained from peripheral blood. These TCRs come from a woman aged 18 to 35 with stable Graves' hyperthyroidism.

This clonotype was counted many times. V is TRBV6-5 and J is TRBJ2-7, with a possible D match to TRBD2 (6 bases). This CDR3 region has 12 residues. Germline CDR1 MNHEY, CDR2 SVGAGI. Trimming pared 8 bases from V and 4 bases from J, leaving 12 bases between. CDR3 sequence: CASGGMWYEQYF. The CDR3 DNA reads TGTGCCAGCGGCGGGATGTGGTACGAGCAGTACTTC.

This clonotype was observed many times. The chain couples TRBV12-3 or TRBV12-4 to TRBJ1-1; a weak D match, TRBD1 (6 bases). Trimming removed 4 bases from V and 4 bases from J, with 16 bases in between. The CDR3 extends over 15 amino acids. CDR3: CASSSSPRGGTEAFF. Here the CDR3 DNA reads TGTGCCAGCAGTTCCTCCCCTCGAGGGGGCACTGAAGCTTTCTTT.